A selection of T cell receptor beta chains follows, all from one sample in a study of blood T cell repertoires in COVID-19. The assay was immunoSEQ multiplex PCR, and TCRdb's table has in-frame clones only and misses some. The data contain around 100,000 clones, more than 75% of them singletons. Material: peripheral blood. Source of these receptors: a human donor in a cohort sampled during active COVID-19. The CDR3 runs from the conserved cysteine through the conserved F or W. D genes are given only for firm matches. Some rows mark clone size as missing; the rest say once, few, many or name a class of expanded clone.

v_gene	abundance	j_gene	d_gene	CDR3nt	CDR3aa
TRBV10-3	.	TRBJ2-7	.	TGTGCCATCAGTGGAAACAGTAACGAGCAGTACTTC	CAISGNSNEQYF
TRBV19	many	TRBJ1-2	TRBD1	TGTGCCAGTAGTAGGACAGGAAACTATGGCTACACCTTC	CASSRTGNYGYTF
TRBV25-1	once	TRBJ2-2	.	TGTGCCAGCAGTGAATGGGGTGGCGGGGCCAACACCGGGGAGCTGTTTTTT	CASSEWGGGANTGELFF
TRBV5-1	.	TRBJ1-4	TRBD1	TGCGCCAGCAGCTTAGCGGGACAGGGGAATGAAAAACTGTTTTTT	CASSLAGQGNEKLFF
TRBV27	.	TRBJ1-5	TRBD1	TGTGCCAGCAGTGTGGGGACAGCCTTAAATCAGCCCCAGCATTTT	CASSVGTALNQPQHF
TRBV25-1	.	TRBJ2-1	.	TGTGCCAGCAGTGACTCAGGGGTGAGCTCCTACAATGAGCAGTTCTTC	CASSDSGVSSYNEQFF
TRBV2	.	TRBJ1-5	TRBD1	TGTGCCAGCAGTACTACAGGGGTTAGCAATCAGCCCCAGCATTTT	CASSTTGVSNQPQHF
TRBV7-6	.	TRBJ2-1	.	TGTGCCAGCAGCTTAGAGGGGCAAGCCCTTTACAATGAGCAGTTCTTC	CASSLEGQALYNEQFF
TRBV5-1	.	TRBJ1-2	.	TGCGCCAGCAGCTTGGCCCCAGGGAACTATGGCTACACCTTC	CASSLAPGNYGYTF
TRBV18	.	TRBJ1-5	.	TGTGCCAGCTCAATCGACATCAATCAGCCCCAGCATTTT	CASSIDINQPQHF
TRBV2	.	TRBJ2-5	TRBD1	TGTGCCAGCAGAACCAACAGGGGGTGGGTTGAGACCCAGTACTTC	CASRTNRGWVETQYF
TRBV3-1/TRBV3-2	.	TRBJ1-1	.	TGTGCCAGCAGCCAAGCGGGGAACACTGAAGCTTTCTTT	CASSQAGNTEAFF
TRBV18	.	TRBJ2-1	TRBD1	TGTGCCAGCTCACCCGCCGGGACAGGATTCAGTGAGCAGTTCTTC	CASSPAGTGFSEQFF
TRBV2	.	TRBJ1-2	.	TGTGCCAGCAGTGAACAGGATAACTATGGCTACACCTTC	CASSEQDNYGYTF